What follows describes a single T cell receptor beta chain. These data belong to a study of shared clonotypes between healthy human individuals. Germline loops: CDR1 SNHLY, CDR2 FYNNEI. The CDR3 sequence is 14 residues long. J lost 7 bases, V lost 0 bases, and 4 bases had no gene match. In the authors' methods: Filtering differed because ImmunoSEQ produced junction-only sequences that carried no quality scores. This table comes from immunoSEQ multiplex PCR, and its TCRdb copy is limited to in-frame clones, with some not included. V, J and clone size derive from that table, while D and trimming were established from the DNA sequence. In the table there are approximately 2,000,000 clones, 85% to 95% of which are singletons.

The material sequenced was naive CD4+ T cells from PBMCs. Subset given: CD45RA+ positively selected. The chain carries TRBV2 and TRBJ2-3, with 7 bases lining up with TRBD1. The receptor was isolated from a man aged 18-30 years in good health. Some clones in this sample may be carry-over from other donors' samples. DNA of the CDR3: TGTGCCAGCAGTGAAGCAGGGGGCAAATATACGCAGTATTTT. Amino acids: CASSEAGGKYTQYF.